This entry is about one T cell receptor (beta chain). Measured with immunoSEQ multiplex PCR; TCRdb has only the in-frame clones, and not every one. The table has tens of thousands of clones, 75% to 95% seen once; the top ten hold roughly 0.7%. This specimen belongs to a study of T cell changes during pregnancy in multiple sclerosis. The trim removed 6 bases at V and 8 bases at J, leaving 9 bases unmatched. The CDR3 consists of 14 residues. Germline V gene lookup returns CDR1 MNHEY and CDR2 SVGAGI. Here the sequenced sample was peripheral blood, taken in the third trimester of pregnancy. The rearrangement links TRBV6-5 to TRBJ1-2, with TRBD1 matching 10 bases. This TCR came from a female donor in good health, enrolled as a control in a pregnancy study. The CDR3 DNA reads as TGTGCCAGCAGCCGGGGACAGGGGAGGGACGGCTACACCTTC. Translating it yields CASSRGQGRDGYTF.